This T cell receptor beta chain originates from a study of T cells in Graves' hyperthyroidism and ophthalmopathy. Overall study results and limits: For ophthalmopathy, model prediction preceded onset by a median approximately 6 months. In blood, most of the thyroid clonotypes expanded above 0.001 were also present.

TCR beta CDR3 sequences were amplified from RNA transcripts. HTBI primers drove first-round RT-PCR of the TCR CDR3. TCRdb processed the multiplex PCR reads anew with MiXCR; each CDR3 protein has one entry. Of a few hundred thousand distinct CDR3 sequences listed, approximately 49% are singletons. Clinical symptoms, serum thyroxine and TRAb, thyroid ultrasound and orbital computed tomography together formed the diagnostic basis. Regarding this clonotype: Its antigen remains unidentified.

V was clipped by 2 bases and J by 6 bases, with 13 bases between them. Germline lookup yields CDR1 MNHEY and CDR2 SVGAGI. The CDR3 runs to 14 residues. The sequenced sample consisted of peripheral blood or thyroid tissue (not recorded which). This TCR derives from an adult woman with Graves' disease, either hyperthyroidism or ophthalmopathy (not recorded which). The chain links TRBV6-5 to TRBJ1-1; D uncertain. In DNA form, the CDR3 reads TGTGCCAGCAGTTACGATGGGATCCCGTCTGAAGCTTTCTTT. As protein: CASSYDGIPSEAFF.